The rows below give T cell receptor beta chains drawn from one sample of a study of immune heterogeneity within non-small cell lung tumors. TCRdb called the multiplex PCR reads again in MiXCR, with one record for every CDR3 protein. The table lists 12,000 to 15,000 distinct CDR3 sequences, over 25% of them singletons. Input material: lung tumor tissue. The source of these receptors is a woman aged 45-65 years with non-small cell lung cancer. Each CDR3 is given with its conserved first and last residue. A D gene is named only where the DNA matches it firmly. Clone size is shown for a subset of rows, as once, few, many or a class of expanded clone.

j_call d_call v_call clone_size cdr3_aa cdr3_nt
TRBJ1-3 . TRBV11-3 few CASSLGLRGNTIYF TGTGCCAGCAGCTTAGGGCTGCGAGGAAACACCATATATTTT
TRBJ2-7 . TRBV20-1 many CSARGRGSNYEQYF TGCAGTGCTAGAGGTCGAGGGAGCAACTACGAGCAGTACTTC
TRBJ2-3 . TRBV7-7 . CASSLGFHRGREANTQYF TGTGCTAGCAGCTTAGGGTTTCATCGAGGCAGGGAAGCAAATACGCAGTATTTT
TRBJ1-5 . TRBV6-5 few CASSYLRGDQPQHF TGTGCCAGCAGTTACCTGAGGGGGGATCAGCCCCAGCATTTT
TRBJ2-3 . TRBV29-1 few CSVEDRFRGTDTQYF TGCAGCGTTGAAGATCGCTTCAGGGGAACAGATACGCAGTATTTT
TRBJ2-3 . TRBV5-1 . CASSSLSLTVRSTDTQYF TGCGCCAGCAGCTCCCTTTCGTTGACAGTGCGTAGCACAGATACGCAGTATTTT
TRBJ2-7 . TRBV6-2/TRBV6-3 . CARSLIQGGSEEQYF TGTGCCAGAAGTCTGATACAGGGGGGGTCCGAAGAGCAGTACTTC
TRBJ2-7 TRBD2 TRBV30 few CAWRVAGVISYEQYF TGTGCCTGGAGGGTAGCGGGAGTAATCAGCTACGAGCAGTACTTC
TRBJ2-3 TRBD1 TRBV5-1 many CASSLAGQGAADTQYF TGCGCCAGCAGCTTGGCCGGGCAGGGGGCTGCAGATACGCAGTATTTT
TRBJ1-2 . TRBV28 . CASRNTLGTPTPYGYTF TGTGCCAGCAGAAATACGCTCGGGACCCCAACACCCTATGGCTACACCTTC
TRBJ2-1 . TRBV5-4 . CASSTTPSSYNEQFF TGTGCCAGCAGCACCACACCGAGCTCCTACAATGAGCAGTTCTTC
TRBJ1-1 . TRBV20-1 many CSAKDGTVNTEAFF TGCAGTGCAAAGGACGGGACGGTGAACACTGAAGCTTTCTTT
TRBJ1-5 TRBD1 TRBV20-1 few CSATGGPGQPQHF TGCAGTGCCACAGGGGGCCCTGGTCAGCCCCAGCATTTT
TRBJ2-5 . TRBV6-5 . CASSFQGGAKETQYF TGTGCCAGCAGTTTCCAGGGGGGGGCGAAAGAGACCCAGTACTTC
TRBJ2-1 TRBD2 TRBV6-2/TRBV6-3 . CASKFISGRGSSDEQFF TGTGCCAGCAAGTTTATTAGCGGGAGGGGTAGTTCAGATGAGCAGTTCTTC
TRBJ1-5 . TRBV6-1 once CASRWVSVNQPQHF TGTGCCAGCAGATGGGTTTCGGTTAATCAGCCCCAGCATTTT
TRBJ1-1 . TRBV27 medium-sized CASSISGRLLNTEAFF TGTGCCAGCAGTATATCGGGCCGACTGCTGAACACTGAAGCTTTCTTT
TRBJ2-2 TRBD2 TRBV4-1 many CASSPQGGFGELFF TGCGCCAGCAGCCCGCAGGGAGGGTTCGGGGAGCTGTTTTTT
TRBJ2-7 . TRBV2 many CASSDGQFLYEQYF TGTGCCAGCAGTGACGGCCAGTTCCTCTACGAGCAGTACTTC
TRBJ2-7 . TRBV7-2 medium-sized CASSLSYEQYF TGTGCCAGCAGCCTCTCCTACGAGCAGTACTTC
TRBJ1-2 . TRBV25-1 many CASSDRRTYGYTF TGTGCCAGCAGTGACAGGAGAACCTATGGCTACACCTTC
TRBJ2-7 . TRBV27 . CASKEQGGLSYEQYF TGTGCCAGCAAGGAACAGGGAGGACTCTCCTACGAGCAGTACTTC
TRBJ2-1 TRBD2 TRBV19 . CASSIETVTSGRYNEQFF TGTGCCAGTAGTATAGAAACAGTCACTAGCGGGAGGTACAATGAGCAGTTCTTC
TRBJ1-6 TRBD1 TRBV28 many CASSYLGQGGNSPLHF TGTGCCAGCAGTTACCTGGGACAGGGAGGTAATTCACCCCTCCACTTT
TRBJ1-5 . TRBV20-1 . CSARQGINQPQHF TGCAGTGCTAGACAGGGAATCAATCAGCCCCAGCATTTT
TRBJ2-7 . TRBV20-1 . CSARGGEQGFGFGAHF .
TRBJ1-5 TRBD1 TRBV19 many CASSTSGGSQPQHF TGTGCCAGTAGTACCTCAGGGGGGTCTCAGCCCCAGCATTTT
TRBJ2-3 TRBD2 TRBV12-5 medium-sized CASGPRGGQLSTDTQYF TGTGCTAGTGGTCCGCGGGGGGGACAATTAAGCACAGATACGCAGTATTTT
TRBJ2-5 . TRBV3-1 few CASSQGDSLYQETQYF TGTGCCAGCAGCCAAGGCGACTCGTTGTACCAAGAGACCCAGTACTTC
TRBJ1-6 TRBD1 TRBV7-9 large CASSGTVYNSPLHF TGTGCCAGCAGCGGGACAGTCTATAATTCACCCCTCCACTTT
TRBJ1-1 TRBD1 TRBV20-1 . CSARAPDRAQTEAFF TGCAGTGCTAGGGCCCCGGACAGGGCGCAGACTGAAGCTTTCTTT
TRBJ2-7 . TRBV10-2 medium-sized CASSTGSYEQYF TGCGCCAGCAGTACGGGATCCTACGAGCAGTACTTC
TRBJ2-1 TRBD2 TRBV27 few CASSPYAGEDEQFF TGTGCCAGCAGTCCCTATGCGGGGGAGGATGAGCAGTTCTTC
TRBJ1-1 . TRBV9 . CASSPDVLVGTEAFF TGTGCCAGCAGCCCGGATGTTTTAGTTGGCACTGAAGCTTTCTTT
TRBJ2-5 TRBD2 TRBV20-1 . CSAVGASGGAAETQYF TGCAGTGCAGTCGGGGCTAGCGGGGGGGCTGCTGAGACCCAGTACTTC
TRBJ2-2 . TRBV5-1 . CASSFGQGGTGELFF TGCGCCAGCAGCTTCGGGCAGGGCGGCACCGGGGAGCTGTTTTTT
TRBJ2-1 . TRBV11-1 few CASSLSHLGEQFF TGTGCCAGCAGCTTAAGTCATCTGGGGGAGCAGTTCTTC
TRBJ1-5 . TRBV20-1 . CSADHRGPQGPQHF TGCAGTGCTGACCATCGAGGGCCTCAGGGGCCCCAGCATTTT
TRBJ2-3 . TRBV27 many CASSSTGTTDTQYF TGTGCCAGCAGTTCCACCGGGACTACAGATACGCAGTATTTT
TRBJ1-4 TRBD1 TRBV5-4 . CASSLDRGGEKLFF TGTGCCAGCAGCTTGGACAGGGGGGGAGAAAAACTGTTTTTT
TRBJ2-7 . TRBV6-6 medium-sized CASSYSNWGEQYF TGTGCCAGCAGTTACTCGAACTGGGGCGAGCAGTACTTC
TRBJ2-1 . TRBV9 few CASSVAGTVMNEQFF TGTGCCAGCAGCGTAGCGGGAACGGTCATGAATGAGCAGTTCTTC
TRBJ2-7 TRBD2 TRBV28 . CASSLYLAGRSSYEQYF TGTGCCAGCAGTTTATACCTAGCGGGGAGGAGCTCCTACGAGCAGTACTTC
TRBJ2-1 TRBD1 TRBV18 many CASSPYLGGSINEQFF TGTGCCAGCTCACCTTATCTAGGGGGCTCAATCAATGAGCAGTTCTTC
TRBJ1-1 . TRBV5-4 few CASSWGSGSTEAFF TGTGCCAGCAGTTGGGGCTCGGGGAGCACTGAAGCTTTCTTT
TRBJ2-1 . TRBV9 many CASSVEPVGYNEQFF TGTGCCAGCAGCGTAGAACCAGTAGGGTACAATGAGCAGTTCTTC
TRBJ1-1 . TRBV25-1 . CASSDALIGGTEAFF TGTGCCAGCAGTGATGCCTTAATAGGTGGAACTGAAGCTTTCTTT